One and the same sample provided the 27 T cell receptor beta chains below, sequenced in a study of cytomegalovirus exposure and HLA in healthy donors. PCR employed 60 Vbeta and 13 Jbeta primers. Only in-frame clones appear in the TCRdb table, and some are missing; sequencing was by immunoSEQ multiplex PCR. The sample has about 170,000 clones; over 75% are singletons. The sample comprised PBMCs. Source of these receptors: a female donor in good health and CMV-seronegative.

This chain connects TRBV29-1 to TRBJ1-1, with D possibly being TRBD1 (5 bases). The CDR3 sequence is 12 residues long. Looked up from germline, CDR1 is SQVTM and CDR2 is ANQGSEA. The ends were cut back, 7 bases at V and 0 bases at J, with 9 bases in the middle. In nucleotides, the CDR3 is TGCAGCGGCGGGACGGTGAACACTGAAGCTTTCTTT. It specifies CSGGTVNTEAFF.

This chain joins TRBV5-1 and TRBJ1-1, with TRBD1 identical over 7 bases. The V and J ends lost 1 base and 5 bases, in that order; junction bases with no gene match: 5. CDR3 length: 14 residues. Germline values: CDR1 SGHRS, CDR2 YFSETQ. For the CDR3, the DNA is TGCGCCAGCAGCTTGCAACAGGGGAGGACTGAAGCTTTCTTT. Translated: CASSLQQGRTEAFF.

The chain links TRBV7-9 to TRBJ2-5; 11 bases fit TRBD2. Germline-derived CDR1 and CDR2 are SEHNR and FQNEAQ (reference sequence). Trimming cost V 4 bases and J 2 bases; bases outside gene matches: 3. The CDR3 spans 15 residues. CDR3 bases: TGTGCCAGCAGCTCGACTAGCGGGGCACAAGAGACCCAGTACTTC. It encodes CASSSTSGAQETQYF. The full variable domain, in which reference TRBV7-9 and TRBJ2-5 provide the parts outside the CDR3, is DTGVSQNPRHKITKRGQNVTFRCDPISEHNRLYWYRQTLGQGPEFLTYFQNEAQLEKSRLLSDRFSAERPKGSFSTLEIQRTEQGDSAMYLCASSSTSGAQETQYFGPGTRLLVL.

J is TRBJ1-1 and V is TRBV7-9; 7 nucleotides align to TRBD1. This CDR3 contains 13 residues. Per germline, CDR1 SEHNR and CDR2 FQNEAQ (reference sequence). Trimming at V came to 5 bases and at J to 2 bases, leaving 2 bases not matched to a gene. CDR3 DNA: TGTGCCAGCAGCCGGGACAGCAACACTGAAGCTTTCTTT. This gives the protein CASSRDSNTEAFF. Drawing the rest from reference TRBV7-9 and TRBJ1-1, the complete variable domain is DTGVSQNPRHKITKRGQNVTFRCDPISEHNRLYWYRQTLGQGPEFLTYFQNEAQLEKSRLLSDRFSAERPKGSFSTLEIQRTEQGDSAMYLCASSRDSNTEAFFGQGTRLTVV.

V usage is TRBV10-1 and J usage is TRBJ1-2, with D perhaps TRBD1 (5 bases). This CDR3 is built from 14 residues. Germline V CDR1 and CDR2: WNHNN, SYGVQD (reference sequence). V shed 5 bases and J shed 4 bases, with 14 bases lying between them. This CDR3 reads CASSSGDPFYGYTF. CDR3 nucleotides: TGCGCCAGCAGTTCGGGGGACCCTTTCTATGGCTACACCTTC.

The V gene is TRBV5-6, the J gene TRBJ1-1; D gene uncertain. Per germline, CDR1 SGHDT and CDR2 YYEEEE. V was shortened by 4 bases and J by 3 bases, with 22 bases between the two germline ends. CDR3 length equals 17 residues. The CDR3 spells CASSLRFPLKRDTEAFF. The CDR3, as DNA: TGTGCCAGCAGCCTGAGGTTCCCACTCAAGCGGGACACTGAAGCTTTCTTT.

CDR3 in DNA: TGTGCCAGCAGCTCGCTGGGACAGGGGGATGAAAAACTGTTTTTT. Protein: CASSSLGQGDEKLFF. V usage is TRBV5-5 and J usage is TRBJ1-4; TRBD1 aligns across 11 bases. The CDR3 spans 15 residues. Losses at the gene ends were 3 bases for V and 6 bases for J; bases not matched to a gene: 4. Per the germline V gene, CDR1 is SGHKS and CDR2 is YYEKEE (reference sequence).

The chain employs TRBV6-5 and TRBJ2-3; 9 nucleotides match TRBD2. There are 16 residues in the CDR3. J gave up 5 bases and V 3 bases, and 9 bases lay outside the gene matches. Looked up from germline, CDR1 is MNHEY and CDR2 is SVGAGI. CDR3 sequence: CASSYGGGGAGDTQYF. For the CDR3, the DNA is TGTGCCAGCAGTTATGGTGGCGGGGGGGCCGGAGATACGCAGTATTTT.

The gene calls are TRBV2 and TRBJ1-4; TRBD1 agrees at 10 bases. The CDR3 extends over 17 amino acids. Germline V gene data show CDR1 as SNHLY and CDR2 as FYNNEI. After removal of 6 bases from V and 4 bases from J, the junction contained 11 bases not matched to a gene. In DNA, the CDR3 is TGTGCCAGCAGCACAGGAGGGACAGGGGCGATTAATGAAAAACTGTTTTTT. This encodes CASSTGGTGAINEKLFF. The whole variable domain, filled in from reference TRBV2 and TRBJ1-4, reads EPEVTQTPSHQVTQMGQEVILRCVPISNHLYFYWYRQILGQKVEFLVSFYNNEISEKSEIFDDQFSVERPDGSNFTLKIRSTKLEDSAMYFCASSTGGTGAINEKLFFGSGTQLSVL.

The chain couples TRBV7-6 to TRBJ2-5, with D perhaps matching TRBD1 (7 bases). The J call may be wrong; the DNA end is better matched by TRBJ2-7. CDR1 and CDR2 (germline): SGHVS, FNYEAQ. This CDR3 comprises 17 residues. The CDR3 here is CASSPSGGGVLDYEQYF. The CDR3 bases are TGTGCCAGCAGCCCTAGTGGAGGGGGCGTTCTAGATTACGAGCAGTACTTC.

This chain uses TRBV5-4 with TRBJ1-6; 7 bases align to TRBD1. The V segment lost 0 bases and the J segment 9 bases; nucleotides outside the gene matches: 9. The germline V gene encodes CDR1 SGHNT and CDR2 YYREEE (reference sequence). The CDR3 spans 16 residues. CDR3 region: CASSLAPQGVPSPLHF. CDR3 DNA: TGTGCCAGCAGCTTGGCGCCTCAGGGGGTCCCTTCACCCCTCCACTTT.

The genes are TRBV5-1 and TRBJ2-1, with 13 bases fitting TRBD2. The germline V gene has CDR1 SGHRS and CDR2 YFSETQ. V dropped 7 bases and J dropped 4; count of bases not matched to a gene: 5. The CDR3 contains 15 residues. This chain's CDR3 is CASFRTSGSYNEQFF. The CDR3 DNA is TGCGCCAGCTTTCGGACTAGCGGGAGTTACAATGAGCAGTTCTTC.

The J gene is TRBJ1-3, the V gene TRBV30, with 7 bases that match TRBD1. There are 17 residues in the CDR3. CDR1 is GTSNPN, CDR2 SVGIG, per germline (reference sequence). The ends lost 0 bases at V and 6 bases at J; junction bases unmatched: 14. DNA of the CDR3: TGTGCCTGGAGTGTACCCCCCAGGACAGGCGGCTTAAACACCATATATTTT. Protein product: CAWSVPPRTGGLNTIYF.

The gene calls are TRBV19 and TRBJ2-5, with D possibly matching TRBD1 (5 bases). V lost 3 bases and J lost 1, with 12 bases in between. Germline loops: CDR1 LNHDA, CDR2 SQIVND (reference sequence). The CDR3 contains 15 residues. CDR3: CASSIQGISQETQYF. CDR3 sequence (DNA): TGTGCCAGTAGTATTCAGGGTATTAGCCAAGAGACCCAGTACTTC.

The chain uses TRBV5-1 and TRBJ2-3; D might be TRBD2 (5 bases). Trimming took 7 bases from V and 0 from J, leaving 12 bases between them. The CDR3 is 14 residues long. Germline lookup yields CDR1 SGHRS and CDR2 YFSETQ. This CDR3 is CASRPAVSTDTQYF. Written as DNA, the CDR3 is TGCGCCAGCCGGCCAGCGGTGAGCACAGATACGCAGTATTTT. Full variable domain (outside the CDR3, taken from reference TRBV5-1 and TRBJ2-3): KAGVTQTPRYLIKTRGQQVTLSCSPISGHRSVSWYQQTPGQGLQFLFEYFSETQRNKGNFPGRFSGRQFSNSRSEMNVSTLELGDSALYLCASRPAVSTDTQYFGPGTRLTVL.

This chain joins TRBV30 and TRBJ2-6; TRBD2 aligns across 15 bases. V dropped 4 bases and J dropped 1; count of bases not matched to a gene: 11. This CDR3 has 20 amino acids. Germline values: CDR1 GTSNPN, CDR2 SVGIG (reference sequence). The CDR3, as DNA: TGTGCCTGGACAAGATGGAGGACTAGCGGGAGGGCTTCTGGGGCCAACGTCCTGACTTTC. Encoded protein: CAWTRWRTSGRASGANVLTF.

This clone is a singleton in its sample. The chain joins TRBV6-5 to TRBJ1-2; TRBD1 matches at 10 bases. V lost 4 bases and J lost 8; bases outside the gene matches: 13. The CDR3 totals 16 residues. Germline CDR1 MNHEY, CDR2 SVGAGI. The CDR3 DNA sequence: TGTGCCAGCAGTTCCCCTAGACAGGGGGCGCAGGGCGGCTACACCTTC. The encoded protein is CASSSPRQGAQGGYTF.

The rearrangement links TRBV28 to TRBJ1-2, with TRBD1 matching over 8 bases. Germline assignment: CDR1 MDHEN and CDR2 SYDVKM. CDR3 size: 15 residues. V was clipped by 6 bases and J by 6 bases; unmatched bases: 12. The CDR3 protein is CASRTLGQGGNGYTF. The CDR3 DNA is TGTGCCAGCAGAACCCTCGGACAGGGCGGAAATGGCTACACCTTC.

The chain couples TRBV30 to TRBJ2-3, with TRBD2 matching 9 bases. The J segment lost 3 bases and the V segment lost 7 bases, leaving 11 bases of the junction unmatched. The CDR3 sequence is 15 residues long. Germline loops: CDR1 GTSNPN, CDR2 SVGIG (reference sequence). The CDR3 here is CASELGLAGTDTQYF. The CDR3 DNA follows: TGTGCCTCAGAGCTCGGGCTAGCGGGGACAGATACGCAGTATTTT. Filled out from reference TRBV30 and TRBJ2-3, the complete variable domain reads SQTIHQWPATLVQPVGSPLSLECTVEGTSNPNLYWYRQAAGRGLQLLFYSVGIGQISSEVPQNLSASRPQDRQFILSSKKLLLSDSGFYLCASELGLAGTDTQYFGPGTRLTVL.

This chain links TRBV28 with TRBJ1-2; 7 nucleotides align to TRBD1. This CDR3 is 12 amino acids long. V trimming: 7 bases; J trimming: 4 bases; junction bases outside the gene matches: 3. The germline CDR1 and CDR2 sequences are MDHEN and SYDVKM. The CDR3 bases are TGTGCCAGCAACAGGGGCCCCTATGGCTACACCTTC. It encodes CASNRGPYGYTF.

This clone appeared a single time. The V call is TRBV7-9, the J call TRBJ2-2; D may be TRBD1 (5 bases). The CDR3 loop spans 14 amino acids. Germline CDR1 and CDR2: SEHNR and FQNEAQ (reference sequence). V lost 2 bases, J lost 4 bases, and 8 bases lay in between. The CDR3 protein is CASSLSGFTGELFF. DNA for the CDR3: TGTGCCAGCAGCTTATCAGGGTTCACCGGGGAGCTGTTTTTT.

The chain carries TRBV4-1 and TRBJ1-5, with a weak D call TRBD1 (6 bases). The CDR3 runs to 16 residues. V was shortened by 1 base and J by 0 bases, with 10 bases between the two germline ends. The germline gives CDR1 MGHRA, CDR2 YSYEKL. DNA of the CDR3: TGCGCCAGCAGCCAAGGGACAGCTTATAGCAATCAGCCCCAGCATTTT. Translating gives CASSQGTAYSNQPQHF.

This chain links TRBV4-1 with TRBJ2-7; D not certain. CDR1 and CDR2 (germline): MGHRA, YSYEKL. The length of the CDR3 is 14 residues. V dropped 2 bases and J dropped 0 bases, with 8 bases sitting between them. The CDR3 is CASSQKQVSYEQYF. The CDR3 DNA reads TGCGCCAGCAGCCAAAAGCAGGTCTCCTACGAGCAGTACTTC.

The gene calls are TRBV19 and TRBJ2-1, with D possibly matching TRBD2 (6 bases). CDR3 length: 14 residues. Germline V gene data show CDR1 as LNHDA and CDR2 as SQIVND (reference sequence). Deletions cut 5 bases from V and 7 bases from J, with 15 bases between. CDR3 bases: TGTGCCAGTAGTGGGTCACTAGCTAGGAATGAGCAGTTCTTC. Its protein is CASSGSLARNEQFF.

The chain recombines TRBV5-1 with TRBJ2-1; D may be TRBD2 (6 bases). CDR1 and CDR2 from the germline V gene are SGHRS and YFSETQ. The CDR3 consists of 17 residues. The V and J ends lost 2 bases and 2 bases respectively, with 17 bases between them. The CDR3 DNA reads TGCGCCAGCAGCTTTCGAGGGCCTCGGGAGACCTACAATGAGCAGTTCTTC. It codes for CASSFRGPRETYNEQFF.

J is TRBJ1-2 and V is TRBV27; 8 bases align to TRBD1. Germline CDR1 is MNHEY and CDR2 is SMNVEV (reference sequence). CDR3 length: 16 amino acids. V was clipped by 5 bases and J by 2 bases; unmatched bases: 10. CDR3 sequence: CASSADRGRWNYGYTF. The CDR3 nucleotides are TGTGCCAGCAGTGCCGACAGGGGTCGCTGGAACTATGGCTACACCTTC.

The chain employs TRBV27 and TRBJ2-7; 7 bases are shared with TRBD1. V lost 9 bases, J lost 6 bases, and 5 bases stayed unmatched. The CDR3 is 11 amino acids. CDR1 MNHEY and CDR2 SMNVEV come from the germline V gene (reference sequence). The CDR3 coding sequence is TGTGCCAGATACAGGGGCCTCGAGCAGTACTTC. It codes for CARYRGLEQYF.